Reported below is one T cell receptor (beta chain). No antigen is known for it. This sample was included in a study of CXCR3-negative and CXCR3-positive naive CD8 T cells. Study at large: Approximately 140 million TRB reads were obtained in total, which works out to about 1.5 +/- 0.3 million per library. The study, taken as a whole, reports: For memory CD8+ cells diversity was much lower, but both naive subsets had comparably high diversity.

Among CD8+ T cells, naive ones were CD45RO-CCR7+CD27+CD95-. Germline CDR1 reads DFQATT; CDR2 reads SNEGSKA (reference sequence). The CDR3 is made up of 14 amino acids. The authors prepared UMI-labeled TRB cDNA libraries by 5' RACE. TCRdb re-analyzed the 5' RACE reads; it lists each CDR3 protein once, without DNA. Here the sample table reports about 120,000 distinct CDR3 sequences. Sequenced: naive CXCR3- CD8+ T cells from blood. Noted subset: CD45RO-CCR7+CD27+CD95- naive CD8+ T cells lacking CXCR3 (TNR3-). The sequence derives from a human donor in good health. Some clones in this sample may be carry-over from other donors' samples. The chain couples TRBV20-1 to TRBJ2-1; TCRdb picks TRBD2, but there is no DNA to check that call. CDR3 residues: CTILAGRNYNEQFF.